Presented here are 18 T cell receptor beta chains from one specimen sequenced in a study of blood T cell repertoires in COVID-19. Here immunoSEQ multiplex PCR was the method, and the copy in TCRdb shows in-frame clones only, minus some. The table shows about 240,000 clones, with 80% to 85% occurring only once. The source material was peripheral blood. Receptor source: a woman aged 18-35 years with acute or convalescent COVID-19.

The chain has TRBV6-6 and TRBJ1-6, with a possible D match to TRBD1 (6 bases). The ends were cut back, 4 bases at V and 6 bases at J, with 13 bases in the middle. Germline CDR1 MNHNY, CDR2 SVGAGI (reference sequence). The CDR3 spans 15 residues. The CDR3 loop is CASSSPTGRNSPLHF. CDR3 bases: TGTGCCAGCAGTTCCCCAACAGGGCGTAATTCACCCCTCCACTTT.

This clone was seen a single time. The V and J genes are TRBV28 and TRBJ2-1; a weak D match, TRBD1 (5 bases). CDR3 length: 14 amino acids. The ends were cut back, 3 bases at V and 8 bases at J, with 14 bases in the middle. CDR1 and CDR2 from the germline V gene are MDHEN and SYDVKM. CDR3 sequence: CASSFPPRVDEQFF. Written as DNA, the CDR3 is TGTGCCAGCAGTTTCCCCCCCAGGGTGGATGAGCAGTTCTTC.

This clone appeared once. One junction end does not reproduce the germline sequence, and a read error may be involved. The V and J genes are TRBV6-2 or TRBV6-3 and TRBJ1-4; D uncertain. CDR3 size: 14 residues. From germline, CDR1 is MNHEY and CDR2 SVGEGT. The CDR3 is CASSKSATSEKLFF. CDR3 DNA sequence: TGTGCCAGCAGCAAAAGTGCAACTAGTGAAAAACTGTTTTTT.

The CDR3 loop reads CASNGRLAGGLWEQFF. DNA of the CDR3: TGTGCCAGCAACGGCCGACTAGCGGGAGGCTTGTGGGAGCAGTTCTTC. The chain links TRBV9 to TRBJ2-1, with TRBD2 identical over 13 bases. Germline V gene data show CDR1 as SGDLS and CDR2 as YYNGEE. Unmatched junction bases numbered 13, after V lost 6 bases and J lost 10 bases. The length of the CDR3 is 16 residues.

CDR3 nucleotide sequence: TGTGCCAGCAGCCAAAGATGGGCGGGAGAAAACTCTGGGGCCAACGTCCTGACTTTC. As protein: CASSQRWAGENSGANVLTF. The chain couples TRBV3-1 (or the pseudogene TRBV3-2) to TRBJ2-6; the match to TRBD2 covers 7 bases. In germline, CDR1 is LGHDT, CDR2 YNNKEL (reference sequence). This CDR3 has 19 amino acids. V lost 2 bases, J lost 0 bases, and 10 bases stayed unmatched.

This chain connects TRBV7-9 to TRBJ2-7, with 12 bases lining up with TRBD2. CDR3 size: 17 residues. The germline gives CDR1 SEHNR, CDR2 FQNEAQ (reference sequence). V shed 5 bases and J 6 bases; nucleotides not matched to a gene: 14. CDR3 in DNA: TGTGCCAGCAGCATTCGACTCCCCGGGGGACTAGCGGGCGAGCAGTACTTC. Amino acid sequence: CASSIRLPGGLAGEQYF.

This clone showed up just once. J is TRBJ1-1 and V is TRBV27, with D tentatively TRBD1 (5 bases). With 7 bases removed from V and 1 base from J, the gap between germline ends came to 13 bases. CDR3 length: 14 amino acids. From germline, CDR1 is MNHEY and CDR2 SMNVEV (reference sequence). CDR3 nucleotide sequence: TGTGCCAGCAATCTAGGGGTTACGAACACTGAAGCTTTCTTT. Translated: CASNLGVTNTEAFF.

The V call is TRBV7-3, the J call TRBJ2-3; D ambiguous. The CDR3 has 15 residues. Trimming left V 5 bases short and J 2 bases short, with 14 bases between. Per germline, CDR1 SGHTA and CDR2 FQGTGA. The CDR3 DNA reads as TGTGCCAGCAGCCCCGGTGCTGGTTACACAGATACGCAGTATTTT. Translating it yields CASSPGAGYTDTQYF.

The chain combines TRBV14 with TRBJ2-3; TRBD2 agrees at 8 bases. V shed 0 bases and J 3 bases; nucleotides not matched to a gene: 8. The CDR3 contains 17 residues. Germline V lookup: CDR1 SGHDN, CDR2 FVKESK. CDR3 amino acids: CASSQDVAGLGTDTQYF. The CDR3 DNA reads as TGTGCCAGCAGCCAAGATGTAGCGGGATTAGGAACAGATACGCAGTATTTT.

V usage is TRBV7-2 and J usage is TRBJ2-7; possibly TRBD1 for D (6 bases). Trimming took 3 bases from V and 4 from J, leaving 10 bases between them. The CDR3 covers 13 residues. Looked up from germline, CDR1 is SGHTA and CDR2 is FQGNSA. The CDR3 here is CASSFLGAYEQYF. CDR3 nucleotide sequence: TGTGCCAGCAGCTTTCTGGGGGCTTACGAGCAGTACTTC.

V and J are TRBV7-8 and TRBJ2-3; TRBD2 matches 7 bases. Germline V gene data show CDR1 as SGHVS and CDR2 as FQNEAQ. V lost 6 bases to trimming and J lost 7 bases; unmatched junction nucleotides: 16. The CDR3 is 16 amino acids. In nucleotides, the CDR3 is TGTGCCAGCAGTCCACCCCCGACGGGAGGATTGCATACGCAGTATTTT. This sequence encodes CASSPPPTGGLHTQYF. Using reference TRBV7-8 and TRBJ2-3 for the parts outside the CDR3, the full variable domain is GAGVSQSPRYKVAKRGQDVALRCDPISGHVSLFWYQQALGQGPEFLTYFQNEAQLDKSGLPSDRFFAERPEGSVSTLKIQRTQQEDSAVYLCASSPPPTGGLHTQYFGPGTRLTVL.

The chain combines TRBV19 with TRBJ1-3; 7 bases are a match to TRBD1. V trimming: 6 bases; J trimming: 0 bases; junction bases outside the gene matches: 8. The CDR3 is 16 residues long. Germline V gene lookup returns CDR1 LNHDA and CDR2 SQIVND (reference sequence). The DNA for the CDR3 is TGTGCCAGTAGATATATGGGACAGCGCTCTGGAAACACCATATATTTT. This gives the protein CASRYMGQRSGNTIYF.

V is TRBV4-1 and J is TRBJ1-1; TRBD1 is a possible D gene (5 bases). This CDR3 contains 15 residues. Germline lookup yields CDR1 MGHRA and CDR2 YSYEKL. The germline V and J ends were trimmed by 0 bases and 0 bases, with 8 bases remaining between them. The CDR3 region is CASSQEEGMNTEAFF. The CDR3 region has the DNA TGCGCCAGCAGCCAAGAGGAGGGGATGAACACTGAAGCTTTCTTT.

The sample holds one count of this clone. J is TRBJ2-7 and V is TRBV20-1; D is undetermined. CDR1 is DFQATT, CDR2 SNEGSKA, per germline (reference sequence). Between the trimmed V and J ends, which lost 3 bases and 4 bases, there was a span of 16 bases. This CDR3 has 14 amino acids. CDR3 sequence (DNA): TGCAGTGCTAGTTCGGGTTTGCCTCCTTACGAGCAGTACTTC. Translating it yields CSASSGLPPYEQYF.

The chain is built from TRBV6-6 and TRBJ2-1; 8 bases agree with TRBD2. The CDR3 totals 17 residues. J was trimmed by 8 bases and V by 5 bases; bases with no gene match: 17. In germline, CDR1 is MNHNY, CDR2 SVGAGI (reference sequence). The CDR3 DNA follows: TGTGCCAGCAGTCACAGACTAGCGCCACTTCCACCAGATGAGCAGTTCTTC. This codes for CASSHRLAPLPPDEQFF.

A single count supports this clone. This chain connects TRBV25-1 to TRBJ2-5, with TRBD1 matching 7 bases. CDR3 length: 15 residues. With V trimmed by 2 bases and J by 5 bases, 8 bases remained unmatched. From germline, CDR1 is MGHDK and CDR2 SYGVNS. This CDR3 is CASSEPRQGGETQYF. CDR3 in DNA: TGTGCCAGCAGTGAACCACGACAGGGCGGGGAGACCCAGTACTTC.

CDR3 DNA sequence: TGCAGTGGAGGGGACTCTTATGGCTACACCTTC. This encodes CSGGDSYGYTF. This rearrangement joins TRBV20-1 to TRBJ1-2; D possibly corresponds to TRBD1 (5 bases). V was shortened by 7 bases and J by 5 bases, with 11 bases between the two germline ends. In germline, CDR1 is DFQATT, CDR2 SNEGSKA (reference sequence). This CDR3 is 11 amino acids long.

The chain employs TRBV25-1 and TRBJ2-7, with D possibly TRBD2 on 5 matching bases. The CDR3 length is 12 residues. V dropped 7 bases and J dropped 6 bases, with 13 bases sitting between them. Germline loops: CDR1 MGHDK, CDR2 SYGVNS. The CDR3, as DNA: TGTGCCAGCACCCCCTCGGCGGGCGAGCAGTACTTC. Its translation is CASTPSAGEQYF.